The 23 T cell receptor beta chains below were found in one sample sequenced in a study of blood T cell repertoires in COVID-19. This table comes from immunoSEQ multiplex PCR, and its TCRdb copy is limited to in-frame clones, with some not included. The table records 330,000 or so clones, roughly 87% of them present only once. The source material was peripheral blood. The receptors derive from a young man with COVID-19, enrolled during active disease.

The chain has TRBV19 and TRBJ1-5, with TRBD1 matching 9 bases. This CDR3 spans 16 amino acids. CDR1 LNHDA and CDR2 SQIVND come from the germline V gene (reference sequence). With 6 bases clipped from V and 3 bases from J, the junction kept 9 bases outside the gene matches. The CDR3 reads CASRWTGAALNQPQHF. The CDR3 DNA sequence: TGTGCCAGTAGATGGACAGGGGCGGCCCTCAATCAGCCCCAGCATTTT.

J is TRBJ2-7 and V is TRBV7-6; 12 bases fit TRBD2. J was trimmed by 4 bases and V by 5 bases; bases with no gene match: 6. The CDR3 covers 15 residues. CDR1 and CDR2 (germline): SGHVS, FNYEAQ. The CDR3 reads CASSGSSGREYEQYF. CDR3 sequence (DNA): TGTGCCAGCAGCGGATCTAGCGGGAGGGAATACGAGCAGTACTTC.

The chain joins TRBV11-2 to TRBJ2-7; 8 bases map to TRBD1. The germline CDR1 and CDR2 sequences are SGHAT and FQNNGV. This CDR3 has 17 residues. J gave up 0 bases and V 5 bases, and 12 bases lay outside the gene matches. The CDR3: CASSVGIRTGSSYEQYF. CDR3 coding DNA: TGTGCCAGCAGCGTCGGTATTCGGACAGGGAGCTCCTACGAGCAGTACTTC.

The chain recombines TRBV18 with TRBJ1-2; perhaps TRBD1 as D (6 bases). The CDR3 consists of 18 residues. V was clipped by 0 bases and J by 0 bases, with 17 bases between them. Germline loops: CDR1 KGHSH, CDR2 LQKENI. CDR3 protein: CASSPPTGRGLANYGYTF. The CDR3 region has the DNA TGTGCCAGCTCACCACCGACAGGCCGAGGGCTCGCTAACTATGGCTACACCTTC.

J is TRBJ1-2 and V is TRBV27, with D hard to call. Looked up from germline, CDR1 is MNHEY and CDR2 is SMNVEV (reference sequence). CDR3 length: 15 residues. V lost 6 bases to trimming and J lost 4 bases, with 18 bases between them. The CDR3 DNA sequence: TGTGCCAGCAGCTTTAACCCGGGATTAGGCTATGGCTACACCTTC. Translating gives CASSFNPGLGYGYTF.

The V and J genes are TRBV2 and TRBJ1-1; D is possibly TRBD1 (6 bases). Germline V gene sequence: CDR1 SNHLY, CDR2 FYNNEI. This CDR3 spans 11 amino acids. V lost 6 bases, J lost 6 bases, and 8 bases lay in between. This chain's CDR3 is CASRRGPEAFF. The CDR3 DNA reads as TGTGCCAGCAGGCGGGGGCCTGAAGCTTTCTTT.

Comments on this clone: The identical CDR3 is also encoded by other nucleotide sequences in the sample. The V call is TRBV6-5, the J call TRBJ1-2, with TRBD1 matching 10 bases. The CDR3 totals 13 residues. J gave up 8 bases and V 6 bases, and 6 bases lay outside the gene matches. The germline V gene encodes CDR1 MNHEY and CDR2 SVGAGI. CDR3 protein: CASSSTGGDGYTF. The CDR3 bases are TGTGCCAGCAGCTCGACAGGGGGCGACGGCTACACCTTC.

V and J are TRBV9 and TRBJ2-3, with 9 nucleotides matching TRBD1. Trimming took 4 bases from V and 4 from J; bases not matched to a gene: 7. The germline V gene encodes CDR1 SGDLS and CDR2 YYNGEE. The CDR3 runs 15 residues. Here the CDR3 reads CASSPRDRDPDTQYF. In nucleotides, the CDR3 is TGTGCCAGCAGCCCGCGGGACAGGGACCCAGATACGCAGTATTTT.

This clone is a singleton in its sample. V usage is TRBV18 and J usage is TRBJ2-1; D is perhaps TRBD1 (6 bases). Trimming left V 1 base short and J 3 bases short, with 16 bases between. Germline assignment: CDR1 KGHSH and CDR2 LQKENI. The CDR3 covers 17 residues. CDR3 loop: CASSPLLLGGGYNEQFF. The DNA of the CDR3 is TGTGCCAGCTCACCACTCCTTCTAGGGGGTGGCTACAATGAGCAGTTCTTC.

This clone was counted a single time. DNA for the CDR3: TGTGCCAGCAGCTTAGCCGGACAGGGGGAGGGTGGCTACACCTTC. It codes for CASSLAGQGEGGYTF. This chain joins TRBV7-8 and TRBJ1-2; 10 nucleotides match TRBD1. Germline V CDR1 and CDR2: SGHVS, FQNEAQ. This CDR3 contains 15 residues. Germline trimming cut 0 bases from V and 7 bases from J; bases unmatched to any gene: 5.

In this sample, this clone turned up a few times. The V call is TRBV19, the J call TRBJ2-7; 7 bases map to TRBD2. V dropped 6 bases and J dropped 1; count of bases not matched to a gene: 9. This CDR3 contains 15 residues. Germline V gene sequence: CDR1 LNHDA, CDR2 SQIVND (reference sequence). CDR3 sequence reads: CASSPLEAGSYEQYF. CDR3 sequence (DNA): TGTGCCAGTAGCCCTCTAGAAGCGGGGTCCTACGAGCAGTACTTC.

J is TRBJ2-5 and V is TRBV4-2, with TRBD1 identical over 7 bases. The CDR3 is made up of 14 amino acids. The junction had 3 bases not matched to a gene; V was cut back by 4 bases and J by 1 base. The germline V gene encodes CDR1 LGHNA and CDR2 YNFKEQ. The chain's CDR3 is CASSRGTAQETQYF. CDR3 DNA: TGTGCCAGCAGCCGGGGGACAGCCCAAGAGACCCAGTACTTC.

CDR3 bases: TGTGCCAGCAGTTCTATCAGGGGGCGTCGGCAGCCCCAGCATTTT. Translated, it gives CASSSIRGRRQPQHF. V is TRBV6-2 or TRBV6-3 and J is TRBJ1-5, with 8 bases fitting TRBD1. V shed 4 bases and J 7 bases; nucleotides not matched to a gene: 9. The CDR3 is 15 residues long. Germline CDR1 reads MNHEY; CDR2 reads SVGEGT.

The rearrangement links TRBV7-2 to TRBJ2-1, with TRBD2 matching 12 bases. This CDR3 comprises 15 residues. CDR1 and CDR2 from the germline V gene are SGHTA and FQGNSA. V was clipped by 5 bases and J by 6 bases; unmatched bases: 5. The CDR3 is CASSGPSGGANEQFF. The CDR3 region has the DNA TGTGCCAGCAGCGGTCCTAGCGGGGGGGCCAATGAGCAGTTCTTC.

The V call is TRBV24-1, the J call TRBJ2-1, with 9 bases aligning to TRBD1. The length of the CDR3 is 12 residues. J gave up 13 bases and V 4 bases, and 4 bases lay outside the gene matches. Germline-derived CDR1 and CDR2 are KGHDR and SFDVKD. The CDR3 spells CATSESDRGQFF. The CDR3 region has the DNA TGTGCCACCAGTGAATCGGACAGGGGTCAGTTCTTC.

Comments on this clone: Other DNA sequences in this sample translate to the same CDR3. This chain joins TRBV5-1 and TRBJ2-5; D gene unclear. The CDR3 is made up of 13 amino acids. V dropped 0 bases and J dropped 2 bases, with 5 bases sitting between them. Germline CDR1 SGHRS, CDR2 YFSETQ. CDR3 sequence reads: CASSLGAQETQYF. Written as DNA, the CDR3 is TGCGCCAGCAGCTTGGGAGCACAAGAGACCCAGTACTTC. Together with reference TRBV5-1 and TRBJ2-5, the CDR3 gives the full variable domain: KAGVTQTPRYLIKTRGQQVTLSCSPISGHRSVSWYQQTPGQGLQFLFEYFSETQRNKGNFPGRFSGRQFSNSRSEMNVSTLELGDSALYLCASSLGAQETQYFGPGTRLLVL.

The chain has TRBV2 and TRBJ2-6; 8 positions match TRBD1. The germline V gene encodes CDR1 SNHLY and CDR2 FYNNEI. The J segment lost 2 bases and the V segment lost 10 bases, leaving 16 bases of the junction unmatched. The CDR3 has 18 amino acids. CDR3 coding DNA: TGTGCCATCGCGAAATGGGACAGGACGACTCCTGGGGCCAACGTCCTGACTTTC. Protein sequence: CAIAKWDRTTPGANVLTF. The complete variable domain, with remaining parts taken from reference TRBV2 and TRBJ2-6, reads EPEVTQTPSHQVTQMGQEVILRCVPISNHLYFYWYRQILGQKVEFLVSFYNNEISEKSEIFDDQFSVERPDGSNFTLKIRSTKLEDSAMYFCAIAKWDRTTPGANVLTFGAGSRLTVL.

This chain joins TRBV6-2 or TRBV6-3 and TRBJ2-7; a weak D match, TRBD1 (6 bases). Trimming left V 2 bases short and J 1 base short, with 18 bases between. This CDR3 is built from 17 residues. CDR1 and CDR2 (germline): MNHEY, SVGEGT. CDR3 in amino acids: CASSYMGHTILSYEQYF. DNA of the CDR3: TGTGCCAGCAGTTACATGGGACACACGATCCTTTCCTACGAGCAGTACTTC.

This sequence joins TRBV18 and TRBJ2-7, with D possibly TRBD2 on 7 matching bases. CDR3 size: 16 residues. Trimming pared 6 bases from V and 0 bases from J, leaving 18 bases between. Germline CDR1 reads KGHSH; CDR2 reads LQKENI. CDR3 protein: CASSAVGGLSSYEQYF. CDR3 sequence (DNA): TGTGCCAGCTCCGCGGTGGGGGGGCTGTCCTCCTACGAGCAGTACTTC.

The chain joins TRBV7-2 to TRBJ2-3; D may be TRBD2 (5 bases). CDR1 and CDR2 from the germline V gene are SGHTA and FQGNSA. V was shortened by 6 bases and J by 0 bases, with 13 bases between the two germline ends. The CDR3 sequence is 15 residues long. The CDR3 sequence: CASRTAGPSTDTQYF. CDR3 nucleotide sequence: TGTGCCAGCAGGACCGCGGGCCCCAGCACAGATACGCAGTATTTT.

CDR3 loop: CASSQRQPNTGELFF. The CDR3 bases are TGTGCCAGCTCACAACGACAGCCAAACACCGGGGAGCTGTTTTTT. This rearrangement joins TRBV18 to TRBJ2-2, with a possible D match to TRBD1 (5 bases). CDR1 and CDR2 from the germline V gene are KGHSH and LQKENI. The CDR3 runs 15 residues. The V end lost 4 bases, the J end lost 2 bases, and 11 bases lay between the germline ends. The full variable domain, in which reference TRBV18 and TRBJ2-2 provide the parts outside the CDR3, is NAGVMQNPRHLVRRRGQEARLRCSPMKGHSHVYWYRQLPEEGLKFMVYLQKENIIDESGMPKERFSAEFPKEGPSILRIQQVVRGDSAAYFCASSQRQPNTGELFFGEGSRLTVL.

This chain connects TRBV5-1 to TRBJ1-2, with 10 bases identical to TRBD1. The ends lost 0 bases at V and 4 bases at J; junction bases unmatched: 3. CDR1 and CDR2 (germline): SGHRS, YFSETQ. CDR3 size: 15 residues. Here the CDR3 reads CASSLGGQGSYGYTF. For the CDR3, the DNA is TGCGCCAGCAGCTTGGGGGGACAGGGGAGCTATGGCTACACCTTC.

The chain carries TRBV4-1 and TRBJ2-1; maybe TRBD1 (6 bases). The CDR3 totals 14 residues. CDR1 is MGHRA, CDR2 YSYEKL, per germline. The V end lost 2 bases, the J end lost 1 base, and 6 bases lay between the germline ends. The CDR3: CASSQQGSYNEQFF. For the CDR3, the DNA is TGCGCCAGCAGCCAACAGGGGTCCTACAATGAGCAGTTCTTC.